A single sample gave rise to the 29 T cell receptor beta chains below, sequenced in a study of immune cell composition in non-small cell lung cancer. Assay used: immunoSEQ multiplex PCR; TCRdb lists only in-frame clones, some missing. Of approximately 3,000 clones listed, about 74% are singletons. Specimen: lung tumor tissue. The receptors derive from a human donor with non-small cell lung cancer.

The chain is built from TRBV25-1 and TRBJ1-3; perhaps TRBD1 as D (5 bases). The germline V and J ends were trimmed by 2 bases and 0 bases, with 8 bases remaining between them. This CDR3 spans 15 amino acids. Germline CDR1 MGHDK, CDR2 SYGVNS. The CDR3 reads CASSEPGYSGNTIYF. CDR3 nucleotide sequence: TGTGCCAGCAGTGAACCAGGGTACTCTGGAAACACCATATATTTT.

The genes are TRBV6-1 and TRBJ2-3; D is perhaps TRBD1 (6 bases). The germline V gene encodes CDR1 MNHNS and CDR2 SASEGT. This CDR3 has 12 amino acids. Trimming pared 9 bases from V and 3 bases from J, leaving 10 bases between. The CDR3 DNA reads TGTGCCAGTACCCAGGGGACAGATACGCAGTATTTT. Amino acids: CASTQGTDTQYF.

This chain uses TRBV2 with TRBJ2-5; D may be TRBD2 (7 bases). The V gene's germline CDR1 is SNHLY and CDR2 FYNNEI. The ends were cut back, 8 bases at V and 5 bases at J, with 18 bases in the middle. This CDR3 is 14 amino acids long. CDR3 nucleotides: TGTGCCAGCTGCCGAGGCGGGGGCGAGGAGACCCAGTACTTC. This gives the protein CASCRGGGEETQYF. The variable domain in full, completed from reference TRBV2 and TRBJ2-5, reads EPEVTQTPSHQVTQMGQEVILRCVPISNHLYFYWYRQILGQKVEFLVSFYNNEISEKSEIFDDQFSVERPDGSNFTLKIRSTKLEDSAMYFCASCRGGGEETQYFGPGTRLLVL.

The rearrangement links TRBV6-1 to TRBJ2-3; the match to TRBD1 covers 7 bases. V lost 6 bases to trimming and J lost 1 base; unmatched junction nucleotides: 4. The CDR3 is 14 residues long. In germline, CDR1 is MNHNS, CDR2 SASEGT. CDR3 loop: CASRLGTGTDTQYF. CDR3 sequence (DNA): TGTGCCAGCAGACTTGGGACAGGCACAGATACGCAGTATTTT.

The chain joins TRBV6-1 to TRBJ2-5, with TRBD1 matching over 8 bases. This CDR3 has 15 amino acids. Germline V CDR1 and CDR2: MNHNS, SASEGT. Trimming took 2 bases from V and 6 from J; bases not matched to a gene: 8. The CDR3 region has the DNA TGTGCCAGCAGTGAACAGTATCAGGGGGCGAAGACCCAGTACTTC. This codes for CASSEQYQGAKTQYF.

The CDR3 sequence: CASTRYPYEQYF. The DNA for the CDR3 is TGTGCCAGCACTCGCTATCCGTACGAGCAGTACTTC. This chain uses TRBV28 with TRBJ2-7; D unclear. The CDR3 consists of 12 residues. Germline V lookup: CDR1 MDHEN, CDR2 SYDVKM. V shed 7 bases and J shed 4 bases, with 11 bases lying between them.

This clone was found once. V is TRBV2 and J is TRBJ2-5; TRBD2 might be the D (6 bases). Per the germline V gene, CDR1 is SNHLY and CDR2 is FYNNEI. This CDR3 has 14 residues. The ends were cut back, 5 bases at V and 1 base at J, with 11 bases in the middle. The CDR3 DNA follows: TGTGCCAGCAGTTTCTCGGGACTCCAAGAGACCCAGTACTTC. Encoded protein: CASSFSGLQETQYF.

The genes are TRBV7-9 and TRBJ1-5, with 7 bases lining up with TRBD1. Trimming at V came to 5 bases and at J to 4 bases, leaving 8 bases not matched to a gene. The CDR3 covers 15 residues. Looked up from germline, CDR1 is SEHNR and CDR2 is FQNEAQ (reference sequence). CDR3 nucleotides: TGTGCCAGCAGCGAGACAGGGATGTGGAATCAGCCCCAGCATTTT. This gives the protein CASSETGMWNQPQHF.

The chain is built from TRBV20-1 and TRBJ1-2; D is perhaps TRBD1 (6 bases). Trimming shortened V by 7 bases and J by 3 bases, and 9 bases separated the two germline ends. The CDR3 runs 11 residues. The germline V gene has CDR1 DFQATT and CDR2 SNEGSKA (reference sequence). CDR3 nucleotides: TGCAGTGTCTCAGGGGACTATGGCTACACCTTC. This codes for CSVSGDYGYTF.

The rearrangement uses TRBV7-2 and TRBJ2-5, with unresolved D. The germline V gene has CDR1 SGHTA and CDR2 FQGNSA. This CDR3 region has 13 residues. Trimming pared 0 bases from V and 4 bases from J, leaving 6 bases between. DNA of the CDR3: TGTGCCAGCAGCTTAGCGGCCCCAGAGACCCAGTACTTC. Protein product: CASSLAAPETQYF.

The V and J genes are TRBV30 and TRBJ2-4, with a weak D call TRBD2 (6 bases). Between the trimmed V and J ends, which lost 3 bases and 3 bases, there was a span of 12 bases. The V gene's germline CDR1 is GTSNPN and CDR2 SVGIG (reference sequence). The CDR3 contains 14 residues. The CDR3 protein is CAWRTVGGKNIQYF. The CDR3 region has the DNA TGTGCCTGGAGGACAGTCGGGGGCAAAAACATTCAGTACTTC.

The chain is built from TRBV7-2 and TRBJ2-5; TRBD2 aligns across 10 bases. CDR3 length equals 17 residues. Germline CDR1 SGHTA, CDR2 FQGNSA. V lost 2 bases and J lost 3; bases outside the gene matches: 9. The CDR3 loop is CASSLLPLAGLKETQYF. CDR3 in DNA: TGTGCCAGCAGCTTACTCCCACTAGCGGGGTTAAAAGAGACCCAGTACTTC.

In DNA, the CDR3 is TGTGCCAGTAGTATGAGGTGGCAGGGTGGCGAGACCCAGTACTTC. Translating gives CASSMRWQGGETQYF. V is TRBV19 and J is TRBJ2-5, with a weak D call TRBD1 (5 bases). CDR1 and CDR2 (germline): LNHDA, SQIVND (reference sequence). The CDR3 sequence is 15 residues long. V dropped 3 bases and J dropped 5 bases, with 16 bases sitting between them.

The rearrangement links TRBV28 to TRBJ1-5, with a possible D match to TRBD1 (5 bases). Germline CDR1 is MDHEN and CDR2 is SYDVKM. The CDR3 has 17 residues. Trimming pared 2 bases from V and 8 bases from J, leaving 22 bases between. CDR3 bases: TGTGCCAGCAGTTTAAGGCGGGACTCATCAAACGGGGAGCCCCAGCATTTT. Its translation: CASSLRRDSSNGEPQHF.

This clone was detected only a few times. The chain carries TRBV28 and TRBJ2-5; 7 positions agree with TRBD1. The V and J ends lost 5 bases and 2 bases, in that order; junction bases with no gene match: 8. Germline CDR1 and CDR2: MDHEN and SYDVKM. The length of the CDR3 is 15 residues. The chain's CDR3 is CASSHRQGWQETQYF. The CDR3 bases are TGTGCCAGCAGTCACCGACAGGGTTGGCAAGAGACCCAGTACTTC.

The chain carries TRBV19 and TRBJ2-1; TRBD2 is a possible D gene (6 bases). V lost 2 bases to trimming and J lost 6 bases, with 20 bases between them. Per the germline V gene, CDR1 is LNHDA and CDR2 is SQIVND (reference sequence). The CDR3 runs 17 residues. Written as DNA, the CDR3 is TGTGCCAGTAGTATAAGCGAGTTAGCGGCCTTCCGCAATGAGCAGTTCTTC. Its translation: CASSISELAAFRNEQFF.

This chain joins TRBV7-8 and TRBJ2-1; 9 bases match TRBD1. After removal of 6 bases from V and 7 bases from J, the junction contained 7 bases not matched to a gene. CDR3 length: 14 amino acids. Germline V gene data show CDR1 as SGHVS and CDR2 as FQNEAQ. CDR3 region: CASSLRTGENEQFF. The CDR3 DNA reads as TGTGCCAGCAGTCTTAGGACAGGGGAGAATGAGCAGTTCTTC.

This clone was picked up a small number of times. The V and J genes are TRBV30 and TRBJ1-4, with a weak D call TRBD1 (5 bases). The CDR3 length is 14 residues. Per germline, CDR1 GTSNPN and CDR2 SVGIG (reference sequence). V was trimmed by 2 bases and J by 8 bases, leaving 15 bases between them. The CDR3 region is CAWSLVFQGEKLFF. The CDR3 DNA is TGTGCCTGGAGTCTCGTATTTCAGGGAGAAAAACTGTTTTTT.

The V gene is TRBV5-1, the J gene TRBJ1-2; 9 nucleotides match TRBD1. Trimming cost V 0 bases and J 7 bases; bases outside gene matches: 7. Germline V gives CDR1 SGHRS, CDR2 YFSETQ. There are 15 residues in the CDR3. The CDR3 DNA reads TGCGCCAGCAGCTTGGATTACACAGGGGGCACTGGCTACACCTTC. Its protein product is CASSLDYTGGTGYTF.

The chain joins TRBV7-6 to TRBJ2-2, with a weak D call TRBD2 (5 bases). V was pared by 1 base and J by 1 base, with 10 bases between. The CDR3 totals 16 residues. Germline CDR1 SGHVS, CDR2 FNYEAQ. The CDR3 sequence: CASSLVEAVNTGELFF. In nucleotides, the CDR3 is TGTGCCAGCAGCTTAGTTGAAGCGGTGAACACCGGGGAGCTGTTTTTT.

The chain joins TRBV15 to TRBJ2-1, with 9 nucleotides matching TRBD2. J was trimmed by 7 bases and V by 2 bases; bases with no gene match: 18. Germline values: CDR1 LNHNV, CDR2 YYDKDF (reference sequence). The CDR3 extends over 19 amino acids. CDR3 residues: CATSRYSLDGLALKNEQFF. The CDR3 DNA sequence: TGTGCCACCAGCAGATATTCATTAGACGGACTAGCGTTAAAGAATGAGCAGTTCTTC.

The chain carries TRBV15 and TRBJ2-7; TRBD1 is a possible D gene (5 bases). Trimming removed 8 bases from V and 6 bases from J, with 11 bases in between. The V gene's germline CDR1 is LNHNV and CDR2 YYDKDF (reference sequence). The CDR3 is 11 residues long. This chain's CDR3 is CATAQGREQYF. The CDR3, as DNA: TGTGCCACCGCCCAGGGTCGCGAGCAGTACTTC.

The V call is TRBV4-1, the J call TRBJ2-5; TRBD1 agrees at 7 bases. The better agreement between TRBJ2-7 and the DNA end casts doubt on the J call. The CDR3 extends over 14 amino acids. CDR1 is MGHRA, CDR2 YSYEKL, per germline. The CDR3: CASRDRDSSYEQYF. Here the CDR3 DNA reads TGCGCCAGCAGGGACCGGGACAGTTCCTACGAGCAGTACTTC.

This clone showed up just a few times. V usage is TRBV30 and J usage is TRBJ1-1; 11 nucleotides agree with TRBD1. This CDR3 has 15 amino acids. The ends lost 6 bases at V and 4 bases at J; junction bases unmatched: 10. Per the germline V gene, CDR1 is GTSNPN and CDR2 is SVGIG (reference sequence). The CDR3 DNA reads TGTGCCTGTCTTAACGCCGGGACAGGGGGCACTGAAGCTTTCTTT. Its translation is CACLNAGTGGTEAFF.

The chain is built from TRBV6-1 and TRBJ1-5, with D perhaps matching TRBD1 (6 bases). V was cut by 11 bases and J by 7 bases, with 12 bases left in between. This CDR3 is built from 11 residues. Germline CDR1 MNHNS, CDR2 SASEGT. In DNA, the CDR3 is TGTGCCGGGGGGGCAAGGCAGCCCCAGCATTTT. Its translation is CAGGARQPQHF.

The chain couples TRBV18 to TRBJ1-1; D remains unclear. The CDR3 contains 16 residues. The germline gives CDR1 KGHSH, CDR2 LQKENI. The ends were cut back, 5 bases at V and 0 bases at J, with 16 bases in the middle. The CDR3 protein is CASSAFLSTMNTEAFF. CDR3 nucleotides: TGTGCCAGCTCAGCCTTCCTGAGTACCATGAACACTGAAGCTTTCTTT.

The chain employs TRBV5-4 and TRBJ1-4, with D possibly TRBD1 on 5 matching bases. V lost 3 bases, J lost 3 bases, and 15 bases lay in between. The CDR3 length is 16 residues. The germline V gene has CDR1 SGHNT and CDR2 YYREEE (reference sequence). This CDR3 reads CASSSPGGDSNEKLFF. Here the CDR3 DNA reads TGTGCCAGCAGCTCCCCCGGGGGGGACTCTAATGAAAAACTGTTTTTT.

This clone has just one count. The CDR3 region has the DNA TGCGCCAGCAGCGGCGGGACAGGGGGAGGCTACACCTTC. This sequence encodes CASSGGTGGGYTF. The V and J genes are TRBV5-1 and TRBJ1-2; TRBD1 aligns across 11 bases. Per germline, CDR1 SGHRS and CDR2 YFSETQ. Germline trimming cut 4 bases from V and 8 bases from J; bases unmatched to any gene: 4. There are 13 residues in the CDR3.

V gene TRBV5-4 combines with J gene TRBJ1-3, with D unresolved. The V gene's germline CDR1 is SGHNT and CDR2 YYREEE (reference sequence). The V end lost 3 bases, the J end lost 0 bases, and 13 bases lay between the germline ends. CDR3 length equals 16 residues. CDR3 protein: CASSWAPQSSGNTIYF. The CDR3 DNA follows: TGTGCCAGCAGCTGGGCCCCCCAAAGCTCTGGAAACACCATATATTTT.